This T cell receptor beta chain was retrieved from a study of T cell responses to AZD1222 COVID-19 vaccine. Overall study results and limits: The donor cohort was predominantly white British with a female majority, and clonal diversity may have been underestimated.

Trimming shortened V by 3 bases and J by 7 bases, and 16 bases separated the two germline ends. Germline CDR1 SGHRS, CDR2 YFSETQ. The CDR3 contains 15 residues. Worth noting for this clone: Its antigen is not known.

Libraries were prepared by immunoSEQ multiplex PCR; TCRdb keeps only in-frame clonotypes and omits some of them. Of 72,000 or so clones detected, 87% appear once; the ten largest clones hold 24%. This sequence joins TRBV5-1 and TRBJ2-2; a possible D gene is TRBD2 (5 bases). The TCR originated in an adult in good health. This material consisted of peripheral blood, taken on day 0 of AZD1222 vaccination. The CDR3 nucleotides read TGCGCCAGCAGCTCTGCGGACTTTAGTAGCGGGGAGCTGTTTTTT. Amino acid sequence: CASSSADFSSGELFF.